This T cell receptor beta chain is from a study of spatial heterogeneity in lung cancer. The CDR3 totals 15 residues. V was clipped by 4 bases and J by 3 bases, with 17 bases between them. Germline V CDR1 and CDR2: SGHRS, YFSETQ. Regarding time point: blood at routine non-recurrence follow-up after resection. Whole RNA, isolated from tumor, nontumor lung or frozen PBMC, was sequenced without prior sorting. From the 5' RACE reads, TCRdb called clonotypes with MiXCR, one entry per CDR3 protein. This sample has about 70,000 distinct CDR3 sequences, with approximately 8.9% found just once. The chain recombines TRBV5-1 with TRBJ2-7, with a tentative D call TRBD2 (6 bases). The receptor comes from a female donor with early-stage non-small cell lung cancer. The source material was PBMCs, sampled at follow-up. CDR3 amino acids: CASSPDPGLYYEQYF. The DNA for the CDR3 is TGCGCCAGCAGCCCGGATCCGGGACTTTACTACGAGCAGTACTTC.